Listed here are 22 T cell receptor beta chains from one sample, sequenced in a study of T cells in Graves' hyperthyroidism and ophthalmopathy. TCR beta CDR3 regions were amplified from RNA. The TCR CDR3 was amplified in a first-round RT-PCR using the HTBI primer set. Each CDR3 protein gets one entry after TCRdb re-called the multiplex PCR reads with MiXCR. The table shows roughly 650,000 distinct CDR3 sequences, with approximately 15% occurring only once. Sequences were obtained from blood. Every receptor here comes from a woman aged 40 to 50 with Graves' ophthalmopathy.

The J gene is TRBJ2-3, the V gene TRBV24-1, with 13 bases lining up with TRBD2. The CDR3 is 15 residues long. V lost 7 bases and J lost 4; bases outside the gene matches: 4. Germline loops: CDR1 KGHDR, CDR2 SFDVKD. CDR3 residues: CATSGLAGVSDTQYF. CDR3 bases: TGTGCCACCAGCGGACTAGCGGGAGTTTCAGATACGCAGTATTTT.

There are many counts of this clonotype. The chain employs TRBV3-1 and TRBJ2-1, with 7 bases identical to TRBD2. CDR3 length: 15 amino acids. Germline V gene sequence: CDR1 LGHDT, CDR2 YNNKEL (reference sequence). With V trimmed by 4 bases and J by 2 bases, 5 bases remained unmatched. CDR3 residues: CASSPGEGPYNEQFF. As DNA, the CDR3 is TGTGCCAGCAGCCCGGGGGAGGGCCCCTACAATGAGCAGTTCTTC.

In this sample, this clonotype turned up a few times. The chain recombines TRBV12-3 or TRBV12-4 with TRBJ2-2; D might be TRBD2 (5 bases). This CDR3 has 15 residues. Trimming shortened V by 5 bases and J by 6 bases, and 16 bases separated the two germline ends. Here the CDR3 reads CASSPKGSGAGELFF. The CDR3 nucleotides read TGTGCCAGCAGTCCCAAAGGGAGTGGGGCCGGGGAGCTGTTTTTT.

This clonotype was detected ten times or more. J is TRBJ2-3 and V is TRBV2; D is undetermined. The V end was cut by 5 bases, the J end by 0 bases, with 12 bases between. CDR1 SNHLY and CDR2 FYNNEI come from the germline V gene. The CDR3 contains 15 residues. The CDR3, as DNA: TGTGCCAGCAGTACCCCGGCAGCTAGCACAGATACGCAGTATTTT. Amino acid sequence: CASSTPAASTDTQYF. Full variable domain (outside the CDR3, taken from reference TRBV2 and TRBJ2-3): EPEVTQTPSHQVTQMGQEVILRCVPISNHLYFYWYRQILGQKVEFLVSFYNNEISEKSEIFDDQFSVERPDGSNFTLKIRSTKLEDSAMYFCASSTPAASTDTQYFGPGTRLTVL.

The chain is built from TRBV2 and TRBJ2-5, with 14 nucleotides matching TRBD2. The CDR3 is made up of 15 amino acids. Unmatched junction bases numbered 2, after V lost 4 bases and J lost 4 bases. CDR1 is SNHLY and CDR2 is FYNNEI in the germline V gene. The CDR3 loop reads CASSGTSGRTETQYF. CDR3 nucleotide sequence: TGTGCCAGCAGTGGGACTAGCGGGAGGACAGAGACCCAGTACTTC.

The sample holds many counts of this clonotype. CDR3 sequence reads: CASKLAGGPDTQYF. CDR3 coding DNA: TGCGCCAGCAAACTAGCGGGAGGGCCCGATACGCAGTATTTT. The chain combines TRBV5-1 with TRBJ2-3; 13 bases map to TRBD2. Germline V gives CDR1 SGHRS, CDR2 YFSETQ. V was clipped by 6 bases and J by 6 bases; unmatched bases: 4. The CDR3 has 14 residues.

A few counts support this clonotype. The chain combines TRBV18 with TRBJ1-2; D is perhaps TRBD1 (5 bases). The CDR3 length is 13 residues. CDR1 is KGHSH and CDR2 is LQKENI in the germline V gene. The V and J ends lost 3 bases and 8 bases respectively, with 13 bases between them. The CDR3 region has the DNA TGTGCCAGCTCACCCGGGACGGGCCTCGGCTACACCTTC. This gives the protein CASSPGTGLGYTF.

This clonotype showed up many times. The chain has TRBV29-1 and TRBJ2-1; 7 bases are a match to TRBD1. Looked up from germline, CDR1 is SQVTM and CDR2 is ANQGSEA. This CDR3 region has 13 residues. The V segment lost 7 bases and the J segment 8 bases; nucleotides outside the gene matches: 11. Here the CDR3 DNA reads TGCAGCGCTGAGACAGGGTTGGTCGATGAGCAGTTCTTC. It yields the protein CSAETGLVDEQFF.

This chain's CDR3 is CASILSRGSGNYGYTF. In nucleotides, the CDR3 is TGTGCCAGCATTCTAAGTAGGGGAAGCGGGAACTATGGCTACACCTTC. The chain carries TRBV2 and TRBJ1-2; D is perhaps TRBD1 (5 bases). The CDR3 sequence is 16 residues long. Germline assignment: CDR1 SNHLY and CDR2 FYNNEI. With 7 bases removed from V and 2 bases from J, the gap between germline ends came to 20 bases.

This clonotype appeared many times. CDR3: CASSGVNTDSPLHF. The CDR3 bases are TGTGCCAGCTCAGGGGTGAACACCGATTCACCCCTCCACTTT. The chain carries TRBV6-1 and TRBJ1-6, with D perhaps matching TRBD1 (6 bases). Trimming took 8 bases from V and 8 from J, leaving 16 bases between them. CDR3 size: 14 residues. CDR1 and CDR2 (germline): MNHNS, SASEGT.

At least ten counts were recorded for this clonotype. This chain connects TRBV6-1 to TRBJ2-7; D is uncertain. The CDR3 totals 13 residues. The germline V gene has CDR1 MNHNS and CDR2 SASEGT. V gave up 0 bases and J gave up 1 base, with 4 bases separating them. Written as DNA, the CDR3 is TGTGCCAGCAGTGAAGCCCAATCCTACGAGCAGTACTTC. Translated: CASSEAQSYEQYF.

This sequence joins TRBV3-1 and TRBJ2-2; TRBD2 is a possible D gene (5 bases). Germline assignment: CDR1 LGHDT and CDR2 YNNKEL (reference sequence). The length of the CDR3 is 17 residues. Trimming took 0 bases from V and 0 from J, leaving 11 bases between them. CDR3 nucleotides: TGTGCCAGCAGCCAAGATCTGGACTCCCCGAACACCGGGGAGCTGTTTTTT. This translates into CASSQDLDSPNTGELFF. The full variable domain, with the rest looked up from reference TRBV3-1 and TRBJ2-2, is DTAVSQTPKYLVTQMGNDKSIKCEQNLGHDTMYWYKQDSKKFLKIMFSYNNKELIINETVPNRFSPKSPDKAHLNLHINSLELGDSAVYFCASSQDLDSPNTGELFFGEGSRLTVL.

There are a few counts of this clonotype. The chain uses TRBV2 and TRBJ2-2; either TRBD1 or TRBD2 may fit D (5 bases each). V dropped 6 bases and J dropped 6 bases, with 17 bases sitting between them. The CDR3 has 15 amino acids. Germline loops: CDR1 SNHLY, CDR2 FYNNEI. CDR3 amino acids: CASRGTGTHAGELFF. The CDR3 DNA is TGTGCCAGCAGGGGTACCGGGACCCACGCCGGGGAGCTGTTTTTT. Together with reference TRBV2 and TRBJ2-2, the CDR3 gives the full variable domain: EPEVTQTPSHQVTQMGQEVILRCVPISNHLYFYWYRQILGQKVEFLVSFYNNEISEKSEIFDDQFSVERPDGSNFTLKIRSTKLEDSAMYFCASRGTGTHAGELFFGEGSRLTVL.

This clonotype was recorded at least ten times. The CDR3, as DNA: TGTGCCAGCAGTTACGGGAACAATCAGCCCCAGCATTTT. This codes for CASSYGNNQPQHF. V is TRBV6-6 and J is TRBJ1-5, with D unresolved. The CDR3 loop spans 13 amino acids. V shed 2 bases and J shed 3 bases, with 5 bases lying between them. Germline V gene lookup returns CDR1 MNHNY and CDR2 SVGAGI (reference sequence).

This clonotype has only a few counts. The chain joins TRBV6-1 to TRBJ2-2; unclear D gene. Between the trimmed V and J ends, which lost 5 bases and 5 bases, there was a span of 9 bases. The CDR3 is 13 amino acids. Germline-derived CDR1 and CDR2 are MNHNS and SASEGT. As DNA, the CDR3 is TGTGCCAGCAGTTACGCGCAAACCGGGGAGCTGTTTTTT. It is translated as CASSYAQTGELFF.

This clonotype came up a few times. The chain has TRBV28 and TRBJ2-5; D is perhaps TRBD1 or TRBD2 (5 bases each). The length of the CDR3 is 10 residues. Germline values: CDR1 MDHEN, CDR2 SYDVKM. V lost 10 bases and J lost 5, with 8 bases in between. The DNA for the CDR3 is TGTGCCACCTGGGGGGAGACCCAGTACTTC. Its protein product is CATWGETQYF. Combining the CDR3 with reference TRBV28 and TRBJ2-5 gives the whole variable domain DVKVTQSSRYLVKRTGEKVFLECVQDMDHENMFWYRQDPGLGLRLIYFSYDVKMKEKGDIPEGYSVSREKKERFSLILESASTNQTSMYLCATWGETQYFGPGTRLLVL.

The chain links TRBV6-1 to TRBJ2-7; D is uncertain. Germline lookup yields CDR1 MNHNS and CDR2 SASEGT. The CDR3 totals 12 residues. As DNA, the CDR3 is TGTGCAACTGCCCTAATTGCCTACGAGCAGTACTTC. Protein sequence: CATALIAYEQYF.

CDR3 sequence (DNA): TGTGCCAGCAGTCCCCTAGGCGCCTCCTACAATGAGCAGTTCTTC. Translated: CASSPLGASYNEQFF. The gene calls are TRBV7-6 and TRBJ2-1; D remains unclear. Trimming removed 6 bases from V and 0 bases from J, with 12 bases in between. This CDR3 has 15 amino acids. CDR1 and CDR2 (germline): SGHVS, FNYEAQ.

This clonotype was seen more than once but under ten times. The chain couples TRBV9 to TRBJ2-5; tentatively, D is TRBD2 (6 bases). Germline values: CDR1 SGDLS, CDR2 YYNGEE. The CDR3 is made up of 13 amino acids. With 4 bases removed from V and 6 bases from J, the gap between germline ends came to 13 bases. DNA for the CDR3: TGTGCCAGCAGCTCCCCGGGGGTACAGACCCAGTACTTC. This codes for CASSSPGVQTQYF.

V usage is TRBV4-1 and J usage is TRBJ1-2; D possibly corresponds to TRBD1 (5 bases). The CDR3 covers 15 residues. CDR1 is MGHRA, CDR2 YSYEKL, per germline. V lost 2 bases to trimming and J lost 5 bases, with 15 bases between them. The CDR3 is CASSQRAGGEYGYTF. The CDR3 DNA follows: TGCGCCAGCAGCCAACGCGCCGGAGGGGAGTATGGCTACACCTTC.

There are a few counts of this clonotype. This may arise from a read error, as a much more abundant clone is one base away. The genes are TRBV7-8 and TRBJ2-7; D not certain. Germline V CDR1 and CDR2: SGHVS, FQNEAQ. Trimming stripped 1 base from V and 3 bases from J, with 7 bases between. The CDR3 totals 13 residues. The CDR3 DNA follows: TGTGCCAGCAGCTTAGAGTTCTTCTACGAGCAGTACTTC. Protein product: CASSLEFFYEQYF.

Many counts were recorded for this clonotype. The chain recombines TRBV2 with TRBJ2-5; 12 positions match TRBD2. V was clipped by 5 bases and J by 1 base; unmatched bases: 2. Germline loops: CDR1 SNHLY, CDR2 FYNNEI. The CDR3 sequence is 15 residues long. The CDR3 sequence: CASSTSGGSQETQYF. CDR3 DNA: TGTGCCAGCAGTACTAGCGGGGGGAGCCAAGAGACCCAGTACTTC.